This TCR beta chain was sequenced during a study of blood T cell repertoires in COVID-19. Study-level background: Researchers got acute and convalescent COVID-19 samples from the United States, Italy and Spain. T cells, B-cell-depleted T cells, or PBMCs supplied cDNA or gDNA.

Germline V gene sequence: CDR1 MGHRA, CDR2 YSYEKL. The V segment lost 0 bases and the J segment 2 bases; nucleotides outside the gene matches: 8. This CDR3 is 17 amino acids long. Per the authors' pipeline: Quantification of nucleated cells was approximated via reference gene primer amplification. TCRdb's copy holds only in-frame clones and misses some; the assay was immunoSEQ multiplex PCR. The V and J calls and the clone size are those of that table, but D and trimming were determined from the DNA. The sample yields under 250,000 clones, more than 65% seen once. The sequenced sample was peripheral blood. The chain employs TRBV4-1 and TRBJ2-7, with TRBD2 matching over 9 bases. This receptor was taken from an elderly woman with acute or convalescent COVID-19. The CDR3 is CASSQETQRGAPYEQYF. In DNA form, the CDR3 reads TGCGCCAGCAGCCAAGAAACTCAGCGGGGGGCCCCCTACGAGCAGTACTTC.